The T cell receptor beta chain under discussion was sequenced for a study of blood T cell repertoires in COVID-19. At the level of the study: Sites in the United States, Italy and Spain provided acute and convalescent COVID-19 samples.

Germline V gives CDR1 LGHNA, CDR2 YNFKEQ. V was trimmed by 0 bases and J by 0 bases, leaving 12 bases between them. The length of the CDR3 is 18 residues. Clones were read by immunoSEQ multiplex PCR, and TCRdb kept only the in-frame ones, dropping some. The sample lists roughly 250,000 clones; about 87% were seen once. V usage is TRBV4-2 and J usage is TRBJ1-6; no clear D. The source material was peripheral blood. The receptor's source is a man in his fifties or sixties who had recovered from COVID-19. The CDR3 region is CASSQDGPGSSYNSPLHF. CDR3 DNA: TGTGCCAGCAGCCAAGACGGCCCGGGGAGCTCCTATAATTCACCCCTCCACTTT.